This entry lists 32 T cell receptor beta chains sequenced from one sample in a study of monozygotic twins with inflammatory bowel disease. TCRdb re-called the 5' RACE reads, yielding one record per CDR3 amino acid sequence without DNA. Its table lists approximately 330,000 distinct CDR3 sequences. Sequenced sample: blood. The receptors come from a human donor with ulcerative colitis or Crohn's disease, or a healthy co-twin of an affected twin (not recorded which).

The chain couples TRBV11-2 to TRBJ2-2. The CDR3 is 13 amino acids. Germline V gene sequence: CDR1 SGHAT, CDR2 FQNNGV. The CDR3 sequence: CASSGTNTGELFF.

This rearrangement joins TRBV6-2 or TRBV6-3 to TRBJ1-1. CDR3 length: 12 amino acids. CDR1 is MNHEY, CDR2 SVGEGT, per germline. CDR3 amino acids: CASSEQNTEAFF.

The chain uses TRBV29-1 and TRBJ2-1; TCRdb designates TRBD2, a call that cannot be tested without DNA. Germline assignment: CDR1 SQVTM and CDR2 ANQGSEA. This CDR3 is built from 14 residues. CDR3 amino acids: CSVGGTSGRYEQFF.

V gene TRBV4-2 combines with J gene TRBJ1-3; TCRdb selects TRBD1, and the lack of DNA leaves this call unchecked. Per the germline V gene, CDR1 is LGHNA and CDR2 is YNFKEQ. The CDR3 is 17 residues long. The CDR3 is CASSRKTDRLSGNTIYF.

V gene TRBV12-3 or TRBV12-4 combines with J gene TRBJ2-1; TCRdb selects TRBD1, and the lack of DNA leaves this call unchecked. CDR3 size: 15 residues. CDR3 residues: CASRMNLGGVNEQFF.

The rearrangement uses TRBV5-5 and TRBJ2-2; there is no DNA to check the TCRdb D call of TRBD1. Per germline, CDR1 SGHKS and CDR2 YYEKEE (reference sequence). This CDR3 contains 13 residues. CDR3 protein: CASSSRGPGELFF.

This chain links TRBV6-5 with TRBJ1-4; TCRdb calls TRBD1, which cannot be checked without DNA. From germline, CDR1 is MNHEY and CDR2 SVGAGI. The CDR3 covers 15 residues. The CDR3 region is CASSTRTGGSEKLFF.

This chain uses TRBV2 with TRBJ2-2; TCRdb's D call, TRBD1, is unchecked because there is no DNA. The germline V gene encodes CDR1 SNHLY and CDR2 FYNNEI. This CDR3 spans 14 amino acids. This CDR3 is CASSVLQGGGELFF.

This chain joins TRBV4-1 and TRBJ2-6. The CDR3 has 15 amino acids. Germline V gives CDR1 MGHRA, CDR2 YSYEKL. CDR3 in amino acids: CASSHGSSGANVLTF.

The genes are TRBV20-1 and TRBJ1-2; TCRdb's D call of TRBD1 is untestable without DNA. The CDR3 length is 14 residues. The germline gives CDR1 DFQATT, CDR2 SNEGSKA (reference sequence). CDR3 region: CSARPGQGSYGYTF.

The gene calls are TRBV20-1 and TRBJ1-6. Germline CDR1 DFQATT, CDR2 SNEGSKA (reference sequence). The CDR3 runs to 15 residues. CDR3 residues: CSARTLGQSASPLHF.

CDR3 region: CASSYDTPTVPGELFF. The gene calls are TRBV6-2 or TRBV6-3 and TRBJ2-2. This CDR3 comprises 16 residues. Germline CDR1 reads MNHEY; CDR2 reads SVGEGT.

CDR3 sequence reads: CSQTVQETQYF. This sequence joins TRBV20-1 and TRBJ2-5; no DNA is available, so the TRBD1 call from TCRdb remains unchecked. The CDR3 totals 11 residues. Germline-derived CDR1 and CDR2 are DFQATT and SNEGSKA (reference sequence).

This chain connects TRBV5-1 to TRBJ2-2; the D gene TCRdb calls, TRBD1, cannot be checked with no DNA. Germline loops: CDR1 SGHRS, CDR2 YFSETQ. The CDR3 is made up of 16 amino acids. The chain's CDR3 is CASSLGLRGLTGELFF.

V usage is TRBV15 and J usage is TRBJ2-2. This CDR3 comprises 14 residues. The germline CDR1 and CDR2 sequences are LNHNV and YYDKDF (reference sequence). The CDR3 here is CATSVWLRNGELFF.

V usage is TRBV20-1 and J usage is TRBJ2-3; checking the TCRdb D call of TRBD1 is not possible without DNA. CDR3 length equals 15 residues. The germline CDR1 and CDR2 sequences are DFQATT and SNEGSKA (reference sequence). The CDR3 loop reads CSAPRQGAFTDTQYF.

This chain connects TRBV7-2 to TRBJ2-7; TCRdb's assignment of TRBD2 cannot be checked, as there is no DNA. There are 14 residues in the CDR3. Germline CDR1 reads SGHTA; CDR2 reads FQGNSA. The CDR3 region is CASSVASASYEQYF. Variable domain in full (rest from reference TRBV7-2 and TRBJ2-7): GAGVSQSPSNKVTEKGKDVELRCDPISGHTALYWYRQSLGQGLEFLIYFQGNSAPDKSGLPSDRFSAERTGGSVSTLTIQRTQQEDSAVYLCASSVASASYEQYFGPGTRLTVT.

CDR3 sequence: CASSLGRSYQETQYF. This rearrangement joins TRBV12-3 or TRBV12-4 to TRBJ2-5. This CDR3 spans 15 amino acids.

The chain uses TRBV27 and TRBJ2-1; TCRdb names TRBD2, which stays unverified in the absence of DNA. CDR1 MNHEY and CDR2 SMNVEV come from the germline V gene (reference sequence). The CDR3 sequence is 13 residues long. The CDR3 reads CASSFPGLGEKFF.

CDR3 in amino acids: CASSLGTSGSRRFHEQYF. The rearrangement uses TRBV5-4 and TRBJ2-7; there is no DNA to check the TCRdb D call of TRBD2. CDR1 is SGHNT and CDR2 is YYREEE in the germline V gene (reference sequence). The CDR3 has 18 amino acids.

The chain has TRBV18 and TRBJ1-1; as DNA is missing, the TRBD1 call by TCRdb cannot be tested. Germline CDR1 reads KGHSH; CDR2 reads LQKENI. The length of the CDR3 is 18 residues. The CDR3 here is CASSPVIGGRGRGTEAFF.

V is TRBV25-1 and J is TRBJ2-2; TCRdb names TRBD1, which stays unverified in the absence of DNA. Germline loops: CDR1 MGHDK, CDR2 SYGVNS. The CDR3 is made up of 14 amino acids. CDR3 amino acids: CASSDSPGSGELFF.

This chain links TRBV27 with TRBJ1-2; no DNA is available, so the TRBD1 call from TCRdb remains unchecked. Germline V gene sequence: CDR1 MNHEY, CDR2 SMNVEV (reference sequence). This CDR3 has 16 amino acids. CDR3 protein: CASSIEPGHLRDGYTF.

V usage is TRBV28 and J usage is TRBJ2-3; the TCRdb D gene call, TRBD1, has no DNA to confirm it. Germline-derived CDR1 and CDR2 are MDHEN and SYDVKM. The CDR3 sequence is 16 residues long. The CDR3 sequence is CASSRSSGQGTDTQYF.

The chain employs TRBV20-1 and TRBJ2-5; the TRBD1 assignment by TCRdb is unverifiable without DNA. Germline values: CDR1 DFQATT, CDR2 SNEGSKA (reference sequence). This CDR3 has 14 amino acids. CDR3 protein: CSARSTGTLETQYF.

This chain joins TRBV28 and TRBJ2-4; TCRdb's D call of TRBD1 is untestable without DNA. This CDR3 spans 14 amino acids. Germline lookup yields CDR1 MDHEN and CDR2 SYDVKM. The CDR3 loop reads CASSLAAGENIQYF.

The chain employs TRBV20-1 and TRBJ2-7; TCRdb reports TRBD1, a call that lacks DNA to check it against. Germline CDR1 reads DFQATT; CDR2 reads SNEGSKA (reference sequence). This CDR3 contains 14 residues. This chain's CDR3 is CSAVRQGRRDEQYF.

The chain couples TRBV12-3 or TRBV12-4 to TRBJ1-5. This CDR3 is 13 amino acids long. The CDR3 protein is CASSFYIEEPQHF.

The V and J genes are TRBV11-3 and TRBJ2-2; TCRdb selects TRBD2, and the lack of DNA leaves this call unchecked. The length of the CDR3 is 16 residues. Germline CDR1 is SGHNT and CDR2 is YENEEA. The CDR3 loop reads CASSVQRGDSGGELFF.

V and J are TRBV28 and TRBJ2-7; the TRBD1 assignment by TCRdb is unverifiable without DNA. CDR3 length: 18 residues. CDR1 and CDR2 from the germline V gene are MDHEN and SYDVKM. The CDR3: CASSPRWIRDRSSYEQYF.

The gene calls are TRBV5-6 and TRBJ2-1; TCRdb outputs TRBD2, but without DNA this stays unchecked. From germline, CDR1 is SGHDT and CDR2 YYEEEE. This CDR3 comprises 15 residues. CDR3: CASSLISGGANEQFF.

The genes are TRBV4-1 and TRBJ2-7; as DNA is missing, the TRBD1 call by TCRdb cannot be tested. CDR1 is MGHRA and CDR2 is YSYEKL in the germline V gene. The length of the CDR3 is 15 residues. This CDR3 reads CASSRGTGGIYEQYF.